The 15 T cell receptor beta chains below come from one sample, sequenced in a study of blood T cell repertoires in COVID-19. Sequencing used immunoSEQ multiplex PCR; TCRdb keeps in-frame clones, though not all of them. The sample has roughly 100,000 clones, about 90% seen once. The sample consisted of peripheral blood. These receptors were taken from a human donor in a cohort sampled during active COVID-19.

The chain combines TRBV7-2 with TRBJ2-1, with 10 positions matching TRBD1. Germline-derived CDR1 and CDR2 are SGHTA and FQGNSA. The CDR3 sequence is 17 residues long. Trimming cost V 8 bases and J 5 bases; bases outside gene matches: 15. The CDR3 is CASLHYTTGQGHNEQFF. CDR3 DNA: TGTGCCAGCTTACACTACACAACGGGACAGGGGCACAATGAGCAGTTCTTC.

The chain recombines TRBV10-3 with TRBJ2-1; D not resolved. The ends were cut back, 2 bases at V and 1 base at J, with 9 bases in the middle. Germline V gene data show CDR1 as ENHRY and CDR2 as SYGVKD. This CDR3 is built from 15 residues. CDR3 DNA: TGTGCCATCAGTGAGAGTGGAGAATCCTACAATGAGCAGTTCTTC. Translated, it gives CAISESGESYNEQFF.

For the CDR3, the DNA is TGTGCCACCAGTGAAGGGACAGGGGGCACAGATACGCAGTATTTT. Its translation is CATSEGTGGTDTQYF. This chain joins TRBV24-1 and TRBJ2-3; TRBD1 matches at 10 bases. Losses at the gene ends were 4 bases for V and 1 base for J; bases not matched to a gene: 1. This CDR3 has 15 residues. Germline V gene sequence: CDR1 KGHDR, CDR2 SFDVKD.

The V and J genes are TRBV19 and TRBJ1-1, with TRBD1 matching over 8 bases. The length of the CDR3 is 16 residues. CDR1 and CDR2 from the germline V gene are LNHDA and SQIVND (reference sequence). After removal of 1 base from V and 1 base from J, the junction contained 5 bases not matched to a gene. The chain's CDR3 is CASSIAGTGANTEAFF. CDR3 in DNA: TGTGCCAGTAGTATAGCCGGGACAGGCGCGAACACTGAAGCTTTCTTT.

The rearrangement joins TRBV4-1 to TRBJ1-4; a possible D gene is TRBD1 (6 bases). V was trimmed by 1 base and J by 8 bases, leaving 14 bases between them. The length of the CDR3 is 15 residues. Germline V gene lookup returns CDR1 MGHRA and CDR2 YSYEKL. As DNA, the CDR3 is TGCGCCAGCAGCCAAGTTGTACAGGGAGGGGAAAAACTGTTTTTT. This sequence encodes CASSQVVQGGEKLFF.

The chain joins TRBV4-2 to TRBJ2-7; D ambiguous. This CDR3 region has 15 residues. V gave up 3 bases and J gave up 0 bases, with 12 bases separating them. CDR1 and CDR2 from the germline V gene are LGHNA and YNFKEQ. The CDR3 loop is CASSHIAQDSYEQYF. The CDR3 coding sequence is TGTGCCAGCAGCCATATTGCCCAGGACTCCTACGAGCAGTACTTC.

This sequence joins TRBV19 and TRBJ2-7, with 9 bases lining up with TRBD1. Germline V gene lookup returns CDR1 LNHDA and CDR2 SQIVND (reference sequence). The CDR3 sequence is 13 residues long. With V trimmed by 8 bases and J by 2 bases, 4 bases remained unmatched. The DNA of the CDR3 is TGTGCCAGTCGAGGGACAGGGACCTACGAGCAGTACTTC. Its protein product is CASRGTGTYEQYF.

Only one count was recorded for this clone. The V gene is TRBV29-1, the J gene TRBJ2-5; tentative D call: TRBD1 (5 bases). The CDR3 extends over 14 amino acids. Germline V gives CDR1 SQVTM, CDR2 ANQGSEA. V dropped 7 bases and J dropped 5 bases, with 20 bases sitting between them. This CDR3 reads CSAPFLGVGETQYF. In DNA form, the CDR3 reads TGCAGCGCCCCGTTTTTAGGGGTAGGGGAGACCCAGTACTTC.

The table lists this clone with a count of one. The chain employs TRBV7-8 and TRBJ2-3, with 8 bases matching TRBD2. The CDR3 has 15 residues. Germline CDR1 SGHVS, CDR2 FQNEAQ. After removal of 5 bases from V and 3 bases from J, the junction contained 7 bases not matched to a gene. The CDR3 nucleotides are TGTGCCAGCAGCCGGCGGGGGGCCGGGACAGATACGCAGTATTTT. It codes for CASSRRGAGTDTQYF.

The chain carries TRBV29-1 and TRBJ2-5; no firm D call. Deletions cut 5 bases from V and 7 bases from J, with 11 bases between. This CDR3 region has 11 residues. CDR1 SQVTM and CDR2 ANQGSEA come from the germline V gene. The CDR3 loop reads CSVSDRGTQYF. CDR3 bases: TGCAGCGTTTCGGATAGAGGGACCCAGTACTTC.

This chain uses TRBV5-1 with TRBJ1-2, with no clear D. V lost 4 bases, J lost 2 bases, and 18 bases lay in between. CDR1 SGHRS and CDR2 YFSETQ come from the germline V gene. The CDR3 is made up of 16 amino acids. The CDR3 region is CASSADVRVRNYGYTF. The CDR3 nucleotides read TGCGCCAGCAGCGCGGATGTGAGGGTGCGGAACTATGGCTACACCTTC. Full variable domain (remainder filled in from reference TRBV5-1 and TRBJ1-2): KAGVTQTPRYLIKTRGQQVTLSCSPISGHRSVSWYQQTPGQGLQFLFEYFSETQRNKGNFPGRFSGRQFSNSRSEMNVSTLELGDSALYLCASSADVRVRNYGYTFGSGTRLTVV.

This chain connects TRBV28 to TRBJ1-2; tentative D call: TRBD1 (5 bases). The germline V gene encodes CDR1 MDHEN and CDR2 SYDVKM. This CDR3 is built from 15 residues. The ends were cut back, 2 bases at V and 6 bases at J, with 16 bases in the middle. CDR3 nucleotides: TGTGCCAGCAGTTTACTGATCACAGGTTCCGATGGCTACACCTTC. Amino acid sequence: CASSLLITGSDGYTF.

This clone appeared a few times. The chain couples TRBV19 to TRBJ1-5; the D is unclear. The CDR3 is 17 residues long. Trimming removed 5 bases at V and 2 bases at J, with 19 bases between. Germline CDR1 is LNHDA and CDR2 is SQIVND (reference sequence). The CDR3 DNA reads TGTGCCAGTAGTGGGTGGAGGTTGGACTCGGGCAATCAGCCCCAGCATTTT. Translating gives CASSGWRLDSGNQPQHF.

This rearrangement joins TRBV27 to TRBJ2-3; TRBD2 matches at 7 bases. From germline, CDR1 is MNHEY and CDR2 SMNVEV (reference sequence). This CDR3 is built from 18 residues. Trimming took 6 bases from V and 7 from J; bases not matched to a gene: 22. CDR3 coding DNA: TGTGCCAGCAGCCTGATCGCAAGCACTAGCGCGCCGGGGAATACGCAGTATTTT. Encoded protein: CASSLIASTSAPGNTQYF.

The rearrangement uses TRBV5-1 and TRBJ2-5; D uncertain. Trimming stripped 2 bases from V and 1 base from J, with 12 bases between. There are 15 residues in the CDR3. Germline CDR1 SGHRS, CDR2 YFSETQ. Here the CDR3 reads CASSFRQNPQETQYF. The CDR3 DNA follows: TGCGCCAGCAGCTTCCGACAAAACCCCCAAGAGACCCAGTACTTC.